This note documents a single T cell receptor (beta chain) sequence. The CDR3 runs 14 residues. Germline assignment: CDR1 SGHVS and CDR2 FQNEAQ. V gave up 0 bases and J gave up 6 bases; unmatched junction bases: 2. Profiled with immunoSEQ multiplex PCR; TCRdb holds only in-frame clones, not every one. The sample lists approximately 84,000 clones, over 80% occurring once. The data were obtained in a study of PD-1 blockade in classical Hodgkin lymphoma. The time point here: cycle 4 day 1 (C4D1), after more than five weeks of nivolumab. Each patient relapsed following autologous stem cell transplantation, and prior brentuximab vedotin exposure differed.

The sample consisted of peripheral blood mononuclear cells (PBMCs), taken before the fourth cycle of nivolumab. This sequence was found in a human donor with classical Hodgkin lymphoma. This chain uses TRBV7-8 with TRBJ1-2, with 9 bases matching TRBD1. DNA of the CDR3: TGTGCCAGCAGCTTAGCTGGGACAGGGAATGGCTACACCTTC. It yields the protein CASSLAGTGNGYTF. Full variable domain (rest looked up from reference TRBV7-8 and TRBJ1-2): GAGVSQSPRYKVAKRGQDVALRCDPISGHVSLFWYQQALGQGPEFLTYFQNEAQLDKSGLPSDRFFAERPEGSVSTLKIQRTQQEDSAVYLCASSLAGTGNGYTFGSGTRLTVV.